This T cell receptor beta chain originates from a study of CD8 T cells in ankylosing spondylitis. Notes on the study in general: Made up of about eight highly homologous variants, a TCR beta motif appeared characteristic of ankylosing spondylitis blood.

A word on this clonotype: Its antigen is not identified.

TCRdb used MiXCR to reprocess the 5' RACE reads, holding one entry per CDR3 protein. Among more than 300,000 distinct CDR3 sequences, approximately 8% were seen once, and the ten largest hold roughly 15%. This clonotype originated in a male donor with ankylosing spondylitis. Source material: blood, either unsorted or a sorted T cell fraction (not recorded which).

CDR3 loop: CASIRGSTDTQYF. The CDR3 coding sequence is TGTGCCAGCATTAGGGGAAGCACAGATACGCAGTATTTT. The rearrangement links TRBV7-9 to TRBJ2-3; a possible D gene is TRBD1 (5 bases). The CDR3 consists of 13 residues. The V end lost 7 bases, the J end lost 0 bases, and 8 bases lay between the germline ends. Germline V CDR1 and CDR2: SEHNR, FQNEAQ (reference sequence).